This passage covers 11 T cell receptor beta chains from one sample sequenced in a study of T cells in Graves' hyperthyroidism and ophthalmopathy. The investigators amplified TCR beta CDR3 regions from RNA transcripts. With the HTBI primer set, the TCR CDR3 went through a first round of RT-PCR. In TCRdb, the multiplex PCR reads were re-called with MiXCR into one record per CDR3 protein. The sample yields some 380,000 distinct CDR3 sequences, roughly 13% seen once. The sequenced sample consisted of blood. These receptors originate from a man aged 30 to 45 with Graves' hyperthyroidism that later progressed to Graves' ophthalmopathy.

This clonotype was observed a handful of times. The chain employs TRBV7-6 and TRBJ2-7; D call uncertain. This CDR3 has 17 residues. V shed 2 bases and J shed 4 bases, with 21 bases lying between them. Germline loops: CDR1 SGHVS, CDR2 FNYEAQ. The chain's CDR3 is CASSLSLGPTGVYEQYF. The DNA for the CDR3 is TGTGCCAGCAGCTTAAGTCTAGGACCAACGGGCGTATACGAGCAGTACTTC.

This clonotype came up many times. The rearrangement joins TRBV14 to TRBJ1-3, with D unclear. Trimming removed 6 bases at V and 0 bases at J, with 9 bases between. This CDR3 contains 14 residues. Germline V gene data show CDR1 as SGHDN and CDR2 as FVKESK. The CDR3 protein is CASSLRSSGNTIYF. CDR3 coding DNA: TGTGCCAGCAGTTTACGCAGCTCTGGAAACACCATATATTTT.

Only a few counts were recorded for this clonotype. The V gene is TRBV2, the J gene TRBJ1-1; the D gene is possibly TRBD1 (6 bases). In germline, CDR1 is SNHLY, CDR2 FYNNEI. The CDR3 is 15 residues long. Trimming shortened V by 0 bases and J by 3 bases, and 11 bases separated the two germline ends. CDR3 DNA sequence: TGTGCCAGCAGTGAAGCGGACAGTGTGGACACTGAAGCTTTCTTT. It codes for CASSEADSVDTEAFF.

There are many counts of this clonotype. The V and J genes are TRBV7-9 and TRBJ2-5; TRBD2 matches at 8 bases. This CDR3 has 15 residues. Per germline, CDR1 SEHNR and CDR2 FQNEAQ (reference sequence). Trimming at V came to 1 base and at J to 1 base, leaving 2 bases not matched to a gene. CDR3 DNA: TGTGCCAGCAGCTTAGGACGGGGGGGCCAAGAGACCCAGTACTTC. This encodes CASSLGRGGQETQYF.

This clonotype was recorded many times. CDR3 amino acids: CASSELDSEYYEQYF. For the CDR3, the DNA is TGTGCCAGCAGTGAATTAGACTCGGAATACTACGAGCAGTACTTC. The rearrangement joins TRBV6-1 to TRBJ2-7; D is unclear. The V gene's germline CDR1 is MNHNS and CDR2 SASEGT. Trimming removed 2 bases from V and 3 bases from J, with 14 bases in between. The CDR3 spans 15 residues.

This chain connects TRBV9 to TRBJ2-7; 7 bases agree with TRBD1. There are 13 residues in the CDR3. Germline V gene sequence: CDR1 SGDLS, CDR2 YYNGEE. The CDR3: CASSVGDSYEQYV. The CDR3 coding sequence is TGTGCCAGCAGCGTAGGGGACAGCTACGAGCAGTATGTC.

Turning to this clonotype: One end of the junction is discordant with germline, which a read error may explain. The V gene is TRBV15, the J gene TRBJ1-1; TRBD1 might be the D (5 bases). The germline V gene has CDR1 LNHNV and CDR2 YYDKDF (reference sequence). The CDR3 has 19 residues. The CDR3 protein is CATGRDPIGLRRGYTEAFF. Written as DNA, the CDR3 is TGTGCCACCGGCAGAGATCCCATCGGGTTGCGGAGGGGCTACACTGAAGCTTTCTTT.

This clonotype was recorded at least ten times. This chain links TRBV6-1 with TRBJ1-3; D uncertain. Trimming took off 5 bases at V and 4 bases at J, with 9 bases between the two ends. The CDR3 loop spans 13 amino acids. Germline assignment: CDR1 MNHNS and CDR2 SASEGT. CDR3 DNA sequence: TGTGCCAGCAGTTCCCGACCAGGAAACACCATATATTTT. Translating gives CASSSRPGNTIYF.

A few counts support this clonotype. The chain employs TRBV6-1 and TRBJ1-5, with D perhaps matching TRBD1 (5 bases). This CDR3 has 13 amino acids. V lost 6 bases and J lost 3, with 9 bases in between. Germline V lookup: CDR1 MNHNS, CDR2 SASEGT. DNA of the CDR3: TGTGCCAGCAGACCAGGGTTCAATCAGCCCCAGCATTTT. Protein: CASRPGFNQPQHF.

The rearrangement links TRBV3-1 to TRBJ2-7; 14 bases fit TRBD2. With V trimmed by 6 bases and J by 0 bases, 16 bases remained unmatched. The CDR3 spans 20 residues. The germline CDR1 and CDR2 sequences are LGHDT and YNNKEL (reference sequence). Here the CDR3 reads CASSPRDFGLAGGHSYEQYF. The DNA of the CDR3 is TGTGCCAGCAGTCCCCGGGACTTCGGACTAGCGGGGGGCCACTCCTACGAGCAGTACTTC.

This clonotype was found many times. V usage is TRBV6-1 and J usage is TRBJ1-1; 8 bases match TRBD1. V lost 4 bases, J lost 6 bases, and 13 bases stayed unmatched. The CDR3 has 16 residues. The V gene's germline CDR1 is MNHNS and CDR2 SASEGT. CDR3 protein: CASSGGWGQEVPEAFF. CDR3 coding DNA: TGTGCCAGCAGTGGCGGGTGGGGACAGGAGGTCCCTGAAGCTTTCTTT.